The 4 T cell receptor beta chains below come from one sample, sequenced in a study of T cell changes during pregnancy in multiple sclerosis. Sequencing used immunoSEQ multiplex PCR; TCRdb keeps in-frame clones, though not all of them. Found here are under 120,000 clones, roughly 92% of them singletons; the top ten hold about 3%. This specimen was peripheral blood, taken after pregnancy. Every receptor here comes from a female donor with multiple sclerosis, enrolled in a pregnancy study.

The chain links TRBV6-5 to TRBJ2-5; D uncertain. The length of the CDR3 is 14 residues. In germline, CDR1 is MNHEY, CDR2 SVGAGI. V lost 6 bases, J lost 4 bases, and 15 bases lay in between. The CDR3 nucleotides read TGTGCCAGCAGACCGGTCGGGTTACGAGAGACCCAGTACTTC. Protein product: CASRPVGLRETQYF.

This clone was observed a single time. The CDR3 sequence: CASSRDWISGALHF. CDR3 nucleotides: TGTGCCAGCAGCCGAGATTGGATTTCGGGGGCCCTCCACTTT. The V gene is TRBV7-2, the J gene TRBJ1-6, with D perhaps matching TRBD1 (5 bases). Germline lookup yields CDR1 SGHTA and CDR2 FQGNSA. V was pared by 5 bases and J by 14 bases, with 19 bases between. The CDR3 has 14 amino acids.

This chain links TRBV18 with TRBJ2-2; D is ambiguous. The CDR3 totals 15 residues. V gave up 3 bases and J gave up 0 bases, with 8 bases separating them. From germline, CDR1 is KGHSH and CDR2 LQKENI. The CDR3 DNA follows: TGTGCCAGCTCACCCCCCAGAACGAACACCGGGGAGCTGTTTTTT. Amino acids: CASSPPRTNTGELFF.

The J gene is TRBJ2-1, the V gene TRBV7-3; D might be TRBD2 (7 bases). Trimming removed 5 bases from V and 6 bases from J, with 11 bases in between. In germline, CDR1 is SGHTA, CDR2 FQGTGA. This CDR3 is built from 13 residues. Here the CDR3 DNA reads TGTGCCAGCAGCCACGGGGGGCCCAATGAGCAGTTCTTC. This sequence encodes CASSHGGPNEQFF.